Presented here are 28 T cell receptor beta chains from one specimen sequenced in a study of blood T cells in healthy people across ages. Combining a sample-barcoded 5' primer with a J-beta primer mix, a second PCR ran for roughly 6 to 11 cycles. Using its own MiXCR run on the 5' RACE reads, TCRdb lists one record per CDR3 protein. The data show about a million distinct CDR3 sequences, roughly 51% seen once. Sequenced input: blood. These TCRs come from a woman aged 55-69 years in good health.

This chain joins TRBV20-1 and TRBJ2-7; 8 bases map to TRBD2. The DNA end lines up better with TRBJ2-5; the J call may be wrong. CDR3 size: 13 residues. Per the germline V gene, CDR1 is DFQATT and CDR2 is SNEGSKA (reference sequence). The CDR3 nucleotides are TGCAGTGAGGCCGGGAGGGCGCGAGAGACCCAGTACTTC. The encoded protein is CSEAGRARETQYF.

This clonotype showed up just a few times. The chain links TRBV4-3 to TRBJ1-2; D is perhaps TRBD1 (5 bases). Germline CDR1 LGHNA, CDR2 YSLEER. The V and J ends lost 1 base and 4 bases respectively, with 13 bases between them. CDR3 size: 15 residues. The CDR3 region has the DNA TGCGCCAGCAGCCAAGGGGAGGGGTTCGGCTATGGCTACACCTTC. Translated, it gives CASSQGEGFGYGYTF.

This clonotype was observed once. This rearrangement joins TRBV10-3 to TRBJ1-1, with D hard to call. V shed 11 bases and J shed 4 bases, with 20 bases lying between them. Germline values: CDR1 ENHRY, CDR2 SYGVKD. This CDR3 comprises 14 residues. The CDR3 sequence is CAASEGTEFTEAFF. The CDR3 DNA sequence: TGTGCCGCCAGTGAGGGTACGGAGTTCACTGAAGCTTTCTTT.

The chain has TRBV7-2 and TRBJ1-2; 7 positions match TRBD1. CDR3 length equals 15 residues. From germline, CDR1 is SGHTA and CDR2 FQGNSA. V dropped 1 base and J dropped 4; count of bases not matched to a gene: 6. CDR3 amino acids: CASSLGNRGGYGYTF. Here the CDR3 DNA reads TGTGCCAGCAGCTTAGGGAACAGGGGTGGCTATGGCTACACCTTC.

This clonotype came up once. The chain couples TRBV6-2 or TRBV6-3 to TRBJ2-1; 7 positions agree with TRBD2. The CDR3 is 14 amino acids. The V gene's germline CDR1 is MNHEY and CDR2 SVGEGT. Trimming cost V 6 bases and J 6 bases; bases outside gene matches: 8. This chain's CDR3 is CASRGLLAFNEQFF. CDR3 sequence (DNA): TGTGCCAGCAGGGGATTACTAGCGTTCAATGAGCAGTTCTTC.

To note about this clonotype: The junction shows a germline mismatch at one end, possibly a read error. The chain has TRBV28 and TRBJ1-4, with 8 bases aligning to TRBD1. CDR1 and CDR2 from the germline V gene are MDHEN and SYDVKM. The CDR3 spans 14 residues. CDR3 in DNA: TGTGCCGGCAGTGGGGACAGGCCTAATGAAAAACTGTTTTTT. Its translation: CAGSGDRPNEKLFF.

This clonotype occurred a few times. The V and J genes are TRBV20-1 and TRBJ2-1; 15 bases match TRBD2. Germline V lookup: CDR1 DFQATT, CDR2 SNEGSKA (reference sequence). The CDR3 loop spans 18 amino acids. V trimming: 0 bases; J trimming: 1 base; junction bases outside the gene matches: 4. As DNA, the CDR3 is TGCAGTGCTAGAGATGGGACTAGCGGGAGGCGTTCCTACAATGAGCAGTTCTTC. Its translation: CSARDGTSGRRSYNEQFF.

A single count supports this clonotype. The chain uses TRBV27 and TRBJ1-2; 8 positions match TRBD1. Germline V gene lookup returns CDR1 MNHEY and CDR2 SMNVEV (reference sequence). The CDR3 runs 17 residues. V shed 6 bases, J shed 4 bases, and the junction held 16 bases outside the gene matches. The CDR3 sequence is CASRTRTGNRTSYGYTF. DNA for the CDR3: TGTGCCAGCAGAACCAGGACAGGGAATAGAACTAGCTATGGCTACACCTTC.

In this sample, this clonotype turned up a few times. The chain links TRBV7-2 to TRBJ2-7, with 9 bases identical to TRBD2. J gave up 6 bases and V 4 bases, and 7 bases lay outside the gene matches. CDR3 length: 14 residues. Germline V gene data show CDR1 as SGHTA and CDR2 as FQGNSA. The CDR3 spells CASSSRTSVLEQYF. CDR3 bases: TGTGCCAGCAGCTCCAGGACTAGCGTTCTCGAGCAGTACTTC.

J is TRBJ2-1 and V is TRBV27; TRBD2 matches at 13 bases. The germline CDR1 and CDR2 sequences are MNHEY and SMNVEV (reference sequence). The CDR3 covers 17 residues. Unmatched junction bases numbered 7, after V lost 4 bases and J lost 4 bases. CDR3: CASSSLAGGPVYNEQFF. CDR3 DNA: TGTGCCAGCAGTTCACTAGCGGGAGGGCCGGTGTACAATGAGCAGTTCTTC.

The CDR3 reads CASSLQGSGNTEAFF. DNA of the CDR3: TGTGCCAGCAGCTTACAGGGTTCTGGGAACACTGAAGCTTTCTTT. The V and J genes are TRBV7-6 and TRBJ1-1; a possible D gene is TRBD1 (5 bases). This CDR3 contains 15 residues. Trimming stripped 2 bases from V and 1 base from J, with 11 bases between. CDR1 and CDR2 (germline): SGHVS, FNYEAQ.

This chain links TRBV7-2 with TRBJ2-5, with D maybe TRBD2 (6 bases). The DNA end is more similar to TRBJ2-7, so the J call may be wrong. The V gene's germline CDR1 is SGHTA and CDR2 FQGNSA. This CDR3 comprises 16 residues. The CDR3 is CASSSSPRIAEGEQYF. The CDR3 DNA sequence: TGTGCCAGCAGCTCGAGCCCCAGAATAGCGGAGGGCGAGCAGTACTTC.

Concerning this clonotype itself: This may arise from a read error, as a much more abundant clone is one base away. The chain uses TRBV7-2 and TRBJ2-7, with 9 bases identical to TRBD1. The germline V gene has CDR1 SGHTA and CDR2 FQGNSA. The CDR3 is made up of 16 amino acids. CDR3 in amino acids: CACSQRTGTGFYEQYF. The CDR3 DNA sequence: TGTGCCTGCAGCCAGCGCACCGGGACAGGGTTCTACGAGCAGTACTTC.

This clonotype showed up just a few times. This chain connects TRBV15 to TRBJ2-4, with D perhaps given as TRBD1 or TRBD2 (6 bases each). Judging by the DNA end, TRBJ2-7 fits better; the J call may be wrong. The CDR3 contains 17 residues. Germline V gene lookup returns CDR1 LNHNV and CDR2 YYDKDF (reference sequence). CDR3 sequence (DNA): TGTGCCACCAGCAGAGTCGTCTCTGGCGGGACAACCTACGAGCAGTACTTC. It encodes CATSRVVSGGTTYEQYF.

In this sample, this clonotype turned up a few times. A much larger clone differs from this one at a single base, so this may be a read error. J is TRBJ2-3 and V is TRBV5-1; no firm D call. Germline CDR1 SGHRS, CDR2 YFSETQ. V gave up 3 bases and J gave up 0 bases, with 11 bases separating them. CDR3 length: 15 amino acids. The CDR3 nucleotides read TGCGCCAGCAGCTGGGTTGGCAAAAGCACAGATACGCAGTATTTT. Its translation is CASSWVGKSTDTQYF.

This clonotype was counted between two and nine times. The CDR3 nucleotides read TGTGCCGCCTCAGAGGGGACAGGGGGCACAGATACGCAGTATTTT. This gives the protein CAASEGTGGTDTQYF. The rearrangement links TRBV10-3 to TRBJ2-3; 10 nucleotides align to TRBD1. The CDR3 totals 15 residues. V shed 11 bases and J 1 base; nucleotides not matched to a gene: 9. Germline V gene sequence: CDR1 ENHRY, CDR2 SYGVKD.

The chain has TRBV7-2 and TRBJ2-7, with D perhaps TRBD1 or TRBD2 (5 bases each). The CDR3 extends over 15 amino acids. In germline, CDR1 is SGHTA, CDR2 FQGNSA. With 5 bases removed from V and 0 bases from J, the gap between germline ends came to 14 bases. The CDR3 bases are TGTGCCAGCAGCGGACTGGGGGTAACCTCCTACGAGCAGTACTTC. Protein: CASSGLGVTSYEQYF.

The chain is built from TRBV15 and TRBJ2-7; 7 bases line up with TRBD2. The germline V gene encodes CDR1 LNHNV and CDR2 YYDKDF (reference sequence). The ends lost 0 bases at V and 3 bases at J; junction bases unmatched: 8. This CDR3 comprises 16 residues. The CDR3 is CATSRDWASGDYEQYF. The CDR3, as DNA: TGTGCCACCAGCAGAGATTGGGCTAGCGGAGACTACGAGCAGTACTTC.

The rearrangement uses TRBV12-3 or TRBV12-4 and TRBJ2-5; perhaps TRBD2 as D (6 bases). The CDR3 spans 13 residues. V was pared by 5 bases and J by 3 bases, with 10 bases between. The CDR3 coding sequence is TGTGCCAGCAGTGCGGGGACGGAAGAGACCCAGTACTTC. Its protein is CASSAGTEETQYF.

CDR3 sequence: CSARGDLDRGYEQYF. CDR3 sequence (DNA): TGCAGTGCTAGAGGTGATTTGGACAGGGGATACGAGCAGTACTTC. V and J are TRBV20-1 and TRBJ2-7, with TRBD1 matching 9 bases. J was trimmed by 4 bases and V by 1 base; bases with no gene match: 8. The CDR3 runs to 15 residues. Germline CDR1 reads DFQATT; CDR2 reads SNEGSKA (reference sequence).

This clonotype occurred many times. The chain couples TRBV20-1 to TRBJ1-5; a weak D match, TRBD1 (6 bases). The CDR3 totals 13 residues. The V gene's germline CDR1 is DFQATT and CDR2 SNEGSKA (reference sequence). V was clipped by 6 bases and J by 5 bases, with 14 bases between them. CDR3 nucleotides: TGCAGTGCAAAGGACAGCAAAGATCAGCCCCAGCATTTT. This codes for CSAKDSKDQPQHF.

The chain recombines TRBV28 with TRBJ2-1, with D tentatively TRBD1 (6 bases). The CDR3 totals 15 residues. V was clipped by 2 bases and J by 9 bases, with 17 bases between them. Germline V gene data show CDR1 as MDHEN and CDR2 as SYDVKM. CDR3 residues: CASSLRITGFGEQFF. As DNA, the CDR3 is TGTGCCAGCAGTTTACGTATCACAGGGTTTGGTGAGCAGTTCTTC.

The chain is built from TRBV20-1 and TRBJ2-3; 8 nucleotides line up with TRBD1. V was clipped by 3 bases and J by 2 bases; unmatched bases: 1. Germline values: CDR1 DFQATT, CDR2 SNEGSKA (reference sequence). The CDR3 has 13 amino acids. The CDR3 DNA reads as TGCAGTGCTAGGACAGGGGTCACAGATACGCAGTATTTT. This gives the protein CSARTGVTDTQYF.

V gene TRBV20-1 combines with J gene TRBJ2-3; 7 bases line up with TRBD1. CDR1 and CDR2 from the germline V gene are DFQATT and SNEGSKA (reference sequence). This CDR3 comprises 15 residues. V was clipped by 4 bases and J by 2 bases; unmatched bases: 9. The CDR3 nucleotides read TGCAGTGCTAACCTACGGGACAGCCTCACAGATACGCAGTATTTT. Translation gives CSANLRDSLTDTQYF.

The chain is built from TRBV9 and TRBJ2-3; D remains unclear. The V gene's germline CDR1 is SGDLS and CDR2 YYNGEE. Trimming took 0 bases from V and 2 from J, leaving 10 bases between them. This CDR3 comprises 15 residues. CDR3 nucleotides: TGTGCCAGCAGCGTAGTAGAACTTTCCACAGATACGCAGTATTTT. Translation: CASSVVELSTDTQYF.

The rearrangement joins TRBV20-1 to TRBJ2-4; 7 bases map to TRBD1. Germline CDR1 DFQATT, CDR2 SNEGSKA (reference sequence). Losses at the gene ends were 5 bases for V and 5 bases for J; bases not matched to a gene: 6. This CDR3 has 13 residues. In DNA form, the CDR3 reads TGCAGTGCTTCACGGACAGGACAAAACATTCAGTACTTC. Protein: CSASRTGQNIQYF.

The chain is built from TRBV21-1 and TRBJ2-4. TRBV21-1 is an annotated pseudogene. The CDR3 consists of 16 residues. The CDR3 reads CASSKLCGSSKNIQYF. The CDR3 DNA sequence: TGTGCCAGCAGCAAATTGTGTGGTAGCTCCAAAAACATTCAGTACTTC.

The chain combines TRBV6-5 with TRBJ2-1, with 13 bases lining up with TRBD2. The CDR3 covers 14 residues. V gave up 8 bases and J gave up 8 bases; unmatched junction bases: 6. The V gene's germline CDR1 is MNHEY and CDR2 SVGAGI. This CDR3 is CASRLAGGSDEQFF. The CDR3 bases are TGTGCCAGCCGACTAGCGGGAGGTTCGGATGAGCAGTTCTTC.